The rows below give T cell receptor beta chains drawn from one sample of a study of CD8 T cells in Susac syndrome. TCRdb recomputed calls from the immunoSEQ multiplex PCR reads with MiXCR, one row per CDR3 protein. This table holds some 99,000 distinct CDR3 sequences, around 95% found once. The sample consisted of CD4+ T cells from PBMCs. The receptors derive from a human donor in good health. Both conserved end residues are part of each CDR3. A D gene is named only where the DNA matches it firmly.

V	J	D	DNA	CDR3
TRBV20-1	TRBJ1-1	TRBD1	TGCAGCCTAACCGGACAGGTAAACACTGAAGCTTTCTTT	CSLTGQVNTEAFF
TRBV6-5	TRBJ2-3	TRBD1	TGTGCCAGCAGCTACCTAGGGGGCGCGGGTACAGATACGCAGTATTTT	CASSYLGGAGTDTQYF
TRBV12-3/TRBV12-4	TRBJ2-7	TRBD1	TGTGCCAGCAGTCCACGGACAGGCGAGCAGTACTTC	CASSPRTGEQYF
TRBV15	TRBJ2-7	TRBD2	TGTGCCACCAGCAGAGATCCCGGCGGGAGTGACGAGCAGTACTTC	CATSRDPGGSDEQYF
TRBV7-8	TRBJ2-1	NA	TGTGCCAGCAGCCGGAACGGGTTCAATGAGCAGTTCTTC	CASSRNGFNEQFF
TRBV5-8	TRBJ2-7	NA	TGTGCCAGCAGCTTGCGAGATGCGGCCTACGAGCAGTACTTC	CASSLRDAAYEQYF
TRBV12-3/TRBV12-4	TRBJ2-5	TRBD2	TGTGCCAGCAGTTTCCTAGCGGGGGCCCAAGAGACCCAGTACTTC	CASSFLAGAQETQYF
TRBV18	TRBJ2-4	TRBD2	TGTGCCAGCTCCCCTAGCGGGAGGGGTGTTTTTCAGTACTTC	CASSPSGRGVFQYF
TRBV27	TRBJ2-2	TRBD2	TGTGCCAGCACCGTGTGGGCGGGAGGGTACACCGGGGAGCTGTTTTTT	CASTVWAGGYTGELFF
TRBV9	TRBJ2-7	TRBD2	TGTGCCAGCAGCGTAAGAGCGGGAGCGGGCGAGCAGTACTTC	CASSVRAGAGEQYF
TRBV6-6	TRBJ1-2	TRBD1	TGTGCCAGCAGTTACCGCGGACAGGGCGGCGGCTACACCTTC	CASSYRGQGGGYTF
TRBV3-1	TRBJ2-7	TRBD2	TGTGCCAGCAGCCAAGAGAGCGGGGGGGACTCCTACGAGCAGTACTTC	CASSQESGGDSYEQYF
TRBV27	TRBJ1-6	NA	TGTGCCAGCAGTGTACAGGGTTCCCATTCACCCCTCCACTTT	CASSVQGSHSPLHF
TRBV29-1	TRBJ2-4	NA	TGCAGCGTTGAAGATCAAGGGGGAGCCAAAAACATTCAGTACTTC	CSVEDQGGAKNIQYF